A selection of T cell receptor beta chains follows, all from one sample in a study of blood T cell repertoires in COVID-19. This table comes from immunoSEQ multiplex PCR, and its TCRdb copy is limited to in-frame clones, with some not included. The data contain over 250,000 clones, roughly 85% of them singletons. The specimen was peripheral blood. All receptors derive from a woman aged 70-85 years with acute or convalescent COVID-19. The CDR3 runs from the conserved cysteine through the conserved F or W. D genes are given only for firm matches. Rows may omit the clone size; those that give it use once, few, many or a size class.

j_gene | abundance | v_gene | d_gene | CDR3aa | CDR3nt
TRBJ1-2 | few | TRBV6-5 | TRBD1 | CASRTGVYGYTF | TGTGCCAGCAGAACAGGGGTCTATGGCTACACCTTC
TRBJ1-1 | - | TRBV7-9 | - | CASSLGGKYLMNTEAFF | TGTGCCAGCAGCTTAGGGGGCAAATACCTCATGAACACTGAAGCTTTCTTT
TRBJ1-5 | once | TRBV28 | - | CASRRWRVANQPQHF | TGTGCCAGCCGCCGGTGGAGGGTGGCCAATCAGCCCCAGCATTTT
TRBJ1-1 | - | TRBV5-1 | - | CASSRSLNTEAFF | TGCGCCAGCAGCCGGAGCCTGAACACTGAAGCTTTCTTT
TRBJ1-1 | - | TRBV25-1 | - | CASRTQGLNTEAFF | TGTGCCAGCAGGACGCAGGGTTTGAACACTGAAGCTTTCTTT
TRBJ2-1 | - | TRBV19 | TRBD1 | CASGDRVAYNEQFF | TGTGCCAGTGGGGACAGGGTAGCCTACAATGAGCAGTTCTTC
TRBJ2-5 | once | TRBV11-1 | TRBD2 | CASSLLSSGGQTQYF | TGTGCCAGCAGCTTACTATCTAGCGGGGGCCAGACCCAGTACTTC
TRBJ2-3 | once | TRBV5-1 | - | CASRYFYGESTDTQYF | TGCGCCAGCAGATATTTTTACGGTGAGAGCACAGATACGCAGTATTTT
TRBJ1-5 | - | TRBV6-5 | - | CASSYRGGQPQHF | TGTGCCAGCAGTTACCGGGGGGGTCAGCCCCAGCATTTT
TRBJ1-5 | - | TRBV5-6 | TRBD1 | CASSLRQGGGQPQHF | TGTGCCAGCAGCCTACGACAGGGGGGGGGTCAGCCCCAGCATTTT
TRBJ1-1 | - | TRBV9 | - | CASSRSYGNTEAFF | TGTGCCAGCAGCCGGTCTTACGGGAACACTGAAGCTTTCTTT
TRBJ2-1 | once | TRBV12-3/TRBV12-4 | TRBD2 | CASRTSTSGEQFF | TGTGCCAGTCGAACATCGACTAGCGGCGAGCAGTTCTTC
TRBJ1-5 | - | TRBV10-3 | - | CAISVESSNQPQHF | TGTGCCATCAGTGTAGAAAGTAGCAATCAGCCCCAGCATTTT
TRBJ1-4 | - | TRBV20-1 | TRBD1 | CSASFGQDSTNEKLFF | TGCAGTGCTAGTTTCGGACAGGACTCAACTAATGAAAAACTGTTTTTT
TRBJ1-4 | - | TRBV29-1 | TRBD1 | CSVEAPPTGQKLFF | TGCAGCGTTGAAGCTCCACCGACAGGGCAAAAACTGTTTTTT
TRBJ2-6 | once | TRBV5-1 | - | CASSPTLLAGVGPGANVLTF | TGCGCCAGCAGCCCGACGTTGTTGGCAGGGGTGGGACCTGGGGCCAACGTCCTGACTTTC
TRBJ2-1 | - | TRBV5-6 | - | CASSLQGGLIPNEQFF | TGTGCCAGCAGCTTACAGGGCGGATTAATCCCCAATGAGCAGTTCTTC
TRBJ1-5 | - | TRBV19 | - | CASTLPGGHNQPQHF | TGTGCCAGTACCCTGCCCGGGGGGCACAATCAGCCCCAGCATTTT
TRBJ2-1 | - | TRBV6-1 | - | CASSEERLYNEQFF | TGTGCCAGCAGTGAAGAGCGGCTCTACAATGAGCAGTTCTTC
TRBJ2-6 | - | TRBV3-1/TRBV3-2 | - | CASSLAGLSLSGANVLTF | TGTGCCAGCAGCCTCGCGGGACTGTCTCTCTCTGGGGCCAACGTCCTGACTTTC
TRBJ1-5 | - | TRBV7-2 | TRBD1 | CASSTQGAPWQPQHF | TGTGCCAGCAGCACACAGGGGGCGCCATGGCAGCCCCAGCATTTT
TRBJ1-2 | - | TRBV3-1/TRBV3-2 | - | CASSTRGGYTF | TGTGCCAGCAGCACAAGGGGTGGCTACACCTTC
TRBJ2-5 | - | TRBV7-9 | - | CASSPGINQETQYF | TGTGCCAGCAGCCCCGGGATCAACCAAGAGACCCAGTACTTC
TRBJ1-1 | - | TRBV12-3/TRBV12-4 | - | CASSSRRLEAFF | TGTGCCAGCAGTTCTAGACGGCTTGAAGCTTTCTTT
TRBJ2-2 | - | TRBV10-3 | - | CAHRADRNTGELFF | TGTGCCCATCGGGCGGACAGGAACACCGGGGAGCTGTTTTTT
TRBJ1-5 | - | TRBV28 | - | CASSGRTQSNQPQHF | TGTGCCAGCAGTGGGAGGACGCAAAGCAATCAGCCCCAGCATTTT